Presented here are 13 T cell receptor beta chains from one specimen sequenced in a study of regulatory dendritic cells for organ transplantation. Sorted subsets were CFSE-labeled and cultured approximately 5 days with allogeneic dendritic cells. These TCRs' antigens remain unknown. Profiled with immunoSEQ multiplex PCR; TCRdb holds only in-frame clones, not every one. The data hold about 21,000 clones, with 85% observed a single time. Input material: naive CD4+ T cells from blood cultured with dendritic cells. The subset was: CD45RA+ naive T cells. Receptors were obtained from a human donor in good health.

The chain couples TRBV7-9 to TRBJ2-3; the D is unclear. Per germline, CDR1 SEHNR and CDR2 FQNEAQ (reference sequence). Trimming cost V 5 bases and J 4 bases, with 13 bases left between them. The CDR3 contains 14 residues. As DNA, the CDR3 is TGTGCCAGCAGCGCCGCAGCCATCTCAGATACGCAGTATTTT. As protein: CASSAAAISDTQYF. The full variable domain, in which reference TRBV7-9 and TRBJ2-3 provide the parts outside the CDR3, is DTGVSQNPRHKITKRGQNVTFRCDPISEHNRLYWYRQTLGQGPEFLTYFQNEAQLEKSRLLSDRFSAERPKGSFSTLEIQRTEQGDSAMYLCASSAAAISDTQYFGPGTRLTVL.

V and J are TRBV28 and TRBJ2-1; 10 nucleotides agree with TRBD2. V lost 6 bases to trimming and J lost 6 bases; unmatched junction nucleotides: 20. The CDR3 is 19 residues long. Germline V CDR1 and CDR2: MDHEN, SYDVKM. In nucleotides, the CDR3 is TGTGCCAGCAGCCAGCAGGGAGCGAAAAGCGGGAGGGCCCTCAATGAGCAGTTCTTC. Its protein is CASSQQGAKSGRALNEQFF.

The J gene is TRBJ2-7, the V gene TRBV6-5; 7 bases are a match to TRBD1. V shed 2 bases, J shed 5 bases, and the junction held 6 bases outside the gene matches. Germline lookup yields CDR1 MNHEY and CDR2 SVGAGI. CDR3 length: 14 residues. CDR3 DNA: TGTGCCAGCAGTTACCTCGACAGGGTTGACGAGCAGTACTTC. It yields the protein CASSYLDRVDEQYF.

The CDR3 sequence is CASSLAGPEAFF. The CDR3 DNA reads TGTGCCAGCAGCTTAGCAGGGCCTGAAGCTTTCTTT. The rearrangement uses TRBV7-2 and TRBJ1-1; D is unresolved. Trimming left V 0 bases short and J 6 bases short, with 5 bases between. CDR3 size: 12 residues. Germline V gives CDR1 SGHTA, CDR2 FQGNSA. Complete variable domain (other parts from reference TRBV7-2 and TRBJ1-1): GAGVSQSPSNKVTEKGKDVELRCDPISGHTALYWYRQSLGQGLEFLIYFQGNSAPDKSGLPSDRFSAERTGGSVSTLTIQRTQQEDSAVYLCASSLAGPEAFFGQGTRLTVV.

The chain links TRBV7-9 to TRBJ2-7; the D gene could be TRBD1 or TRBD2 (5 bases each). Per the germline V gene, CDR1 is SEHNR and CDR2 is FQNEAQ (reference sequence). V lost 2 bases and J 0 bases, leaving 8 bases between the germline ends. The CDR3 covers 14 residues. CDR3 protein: CASSLRGDSYEQYF. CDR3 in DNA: TGTGCCAGCAGCTTAAGGGGAGACTCCTACGAGCAGTACTTC.

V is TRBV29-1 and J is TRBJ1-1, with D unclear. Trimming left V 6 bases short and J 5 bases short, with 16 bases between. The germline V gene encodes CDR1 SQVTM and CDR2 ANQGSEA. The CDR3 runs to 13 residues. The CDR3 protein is CSVARDEDTEAFF. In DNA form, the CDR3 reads TGCAGCGTAGCAAGGGATGAGGATACTGAAGCTTTCTTT.

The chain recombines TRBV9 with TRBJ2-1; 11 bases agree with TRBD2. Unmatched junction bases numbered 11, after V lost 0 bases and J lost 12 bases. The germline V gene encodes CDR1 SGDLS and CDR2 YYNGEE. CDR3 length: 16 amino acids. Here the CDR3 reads CASSVEGTSGSWGQFF. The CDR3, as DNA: TGTGCCAGCAGCGTAGAAGGGACTAGCGGCTCTTGGGGGCAGTTCTTC.

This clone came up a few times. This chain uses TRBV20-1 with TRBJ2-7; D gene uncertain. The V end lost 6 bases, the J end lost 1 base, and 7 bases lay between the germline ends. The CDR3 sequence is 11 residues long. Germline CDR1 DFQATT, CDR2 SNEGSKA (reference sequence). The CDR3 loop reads CSARASYEQYF. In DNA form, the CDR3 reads TGCAGTGCCCGGGCGTCCTACGAGCAGTACTTC.

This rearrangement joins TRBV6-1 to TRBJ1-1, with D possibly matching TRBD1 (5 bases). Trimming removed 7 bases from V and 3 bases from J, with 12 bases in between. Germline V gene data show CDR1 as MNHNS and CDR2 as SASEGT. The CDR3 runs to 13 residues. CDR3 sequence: CASKGPLYTEAFF. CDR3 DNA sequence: TGTGCCAGCAAGGGGCCCCTGTACACTGAAGCTTTCTTT.

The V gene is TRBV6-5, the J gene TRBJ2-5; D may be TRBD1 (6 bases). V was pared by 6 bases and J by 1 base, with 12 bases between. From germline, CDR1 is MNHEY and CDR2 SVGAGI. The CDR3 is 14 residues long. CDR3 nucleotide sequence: TGTGCCAGCAGGGTTACAGGGCTCCAAGAGACCCAGTACTTC. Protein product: CASRVTGLQETQYF.

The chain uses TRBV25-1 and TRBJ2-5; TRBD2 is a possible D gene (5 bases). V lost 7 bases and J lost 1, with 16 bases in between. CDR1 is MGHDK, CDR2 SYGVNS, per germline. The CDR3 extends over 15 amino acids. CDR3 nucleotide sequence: TGTGCCAGCACAACCCCAGCGGAGCCCCAAGAGACCCAGTACTTC. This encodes CASTTPAEPQETQYF.

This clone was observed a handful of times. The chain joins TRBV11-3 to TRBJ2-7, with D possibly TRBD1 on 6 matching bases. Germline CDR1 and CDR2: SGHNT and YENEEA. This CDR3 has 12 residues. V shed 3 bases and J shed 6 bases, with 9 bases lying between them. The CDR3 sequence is CASSFIGGEQYF. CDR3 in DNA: TGTGCCAGCAGCTTTATAGGGGGCGAGCAGTACTTC.

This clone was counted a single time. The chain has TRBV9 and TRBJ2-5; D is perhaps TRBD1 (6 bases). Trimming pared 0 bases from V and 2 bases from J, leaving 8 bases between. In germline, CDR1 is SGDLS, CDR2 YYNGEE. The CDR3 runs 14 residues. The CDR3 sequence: CASSVAGQQETQYF. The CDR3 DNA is TGTGCCAGCAGCGTAGCTGGACAGCAAGAGACCCAGTACTTC.